The 17 T cell receptor beta chains presented below share a single source sample, sequenced in a study of regulatory T cells in long-lasting Graves disease. Stated time point: newly diagnosed GD, antithyroid drugs for less than 3 months. Making the TCR library involved RNA that had been extracted from PBMCs. The authors built TCR beta libraries using iRepertoire HTBI primers and Arm-PCR of CDR3 regions. TCRdb reprocessed the multiplex PCR reads with MiXCR, giving one entry per CDR3 protein. The sample lists a few hundred thousand distinct CDR3 sequences; approximately 12% were seen once. These data were likewise used in another study, on T cells in Graves' hyperthyroidism and ophthalmopathy.

The sequencing here drew on peripheral blood mononuclear cells (PBMCs), taken at new diagnosis, from a patient treated with antithyroid drugs. The receptor set was obtained from a woman aged 18-29 years with Graves disease.

V usage is TRBV2 and J usage is TRBJ2-4; 11 bases fit TRBD1. CDR1 and CDR2 (germline): SNHLY, FYNNEI. This CDR3 spans 14 amino acids. The trim removed 10 bases at V and 2 bases at J, leaving 4 bases unmatched. CDR3 in amino acids: CANGQGASKNIQYF. The CDR3 nucleotides are TGTGCCAACGGACAGGGGGCCTCCAAAAACATTCAGTACTTC.

In this sample, this clonotype turned up many times. The chain carries TRBV6-1 and TRBJ1-4, with TRBD1 identical over 7 bases. Germline lookup yields CDR1 MNHNS and CDR2 SASEGT. This CDR3 is 16 amino acids long. The V gene end was trimmed by 6 bases and the J gene end by 3 bases; junction bases not matched to a gene: 10. CDR3 region: CASRATGSLANEKLFF. In DNA, the CDR3 is TGTGCCAGCAGAGCGACAGGGTCGTTGGCTAATGAAAAACTGTTTTTT.

This clonotype was picked up a small number of times. The chain employs TRBV6-2 or TRBV6-3 and TRBJ2-1; no clear D gene. Deletions cut 7 bases from V and 7 bases from J, with 20 bases between. Germline CDR1 reads MNHEY; CDR2 reads SVGEGT. CDR3 length: 15 residues. CDR3 sequence reads: CASTSVSQQLNEQFF. CDR3 nucleotides: TGTGCCAGCACCTCCGTGAGCCAGCAACTTAATGAGCAGTTCTTC.

This clonotype was counted many times. The chain links TRBV20-1 to TRBJ1-5; D gene unclear. The CDR3 has 13 amino acids. Germline assignment: CDR1 DFQATT and CDR2 SNEGSKA (reference sequence). The V end was cut by 0 bases, the J end by 4 bases, with 7 bases between. The DNA for the CDR3 is TGCAGTGCTAGAGAAAACCGTAATCAGCCCCAGCATTTT. Protein product: CSARENRNQPQHF.

The chain couples TRBV20-1 to TRBJ2-5; D may be TRBD1 (6 bases). In germline, CDR1 is DFQATT, CDR2 SNEGSKA (reference sequence). Between the trimmed V and J ends, which lost 2 bases and 4 bases, there was a span of 11 bases. The CDR3 has 13 residues. CDR3 nucleotide sequence: TGCAGTGCTAGACAAGACAGGAGAGAGACCCAGTACTTC. Translating gives CSARQDRRETQYF.

The chain couples TRBV6-2 or TRBV6-3 to TRBJ1-2; D gene ambiguous. The CDR3 is 16 amino acids. CDR1 MNHEY and CDR2 SVGEGT come from the germline V gene. Trimming left V 7 bases short and J 4 bases short, with 22 bases between. The CDR3 bases are TGTGCCAGCACCCCCTCAGGAGGACGGCCTATCTATGGCTACACCTTC. The encoded protein is CASTPSGGRPIYGYTF.

This clonotype was seen many times. The rearrangement uses TRBV30 and TRBJ2-3; 13 bases fit TRBD2. Losses at the gene ends were 2 bases for V and 3 bases for J; bases not matched to a gene: 5. This CDR3 spans 16 amino acids. The germline gives CDR1 GTSNPN, CDR2 SVGIG (reference sequence). The CDR3, as DNA: TGTGCCTGGAGTATATGGACTAGCGGGAGTACAGATACGCAGTATTTT. Its translation is CAWSIWTSGSTDTQYF.

This clonotype was found a few times. This sequence joins TRBV14 and TRBJ1-2, with D perhaps TRBD1 (6 bases). The CDR3 has 15 residues. Trimming removed 0 bases at V and 7 bases at J, with 15 bases between. The V gene's germline CDR1 is SGHDN and CDR2 FVKESK. CDR3 amino acids: CASSQDLPGGGGYTF. CDR3 coding DNA: TGTGCCAGCAGCCAAGATCTTCCGGGGGGCGGTGGCTACACCTTC.

The sample holds many counts of this clonotype. The chain carries TRBV29-1 and TRBJ2-7, with D tentatively TRBD1 (7 bases). V lost 6 bases to trimming and J lost 0 bases, with 18 bases between them. In germline, CDR1 is SQVTM, CDR2 ANQGSEA. CDR3 size: 15 residues. CDR3 sequence: CSVVRQGGSSYEQYF. The CDR3 nucleotides read TGCAGCGTAGTCAGACAGGGAGGTAGCTCCTACGAGCAGTACTTC.

This clonotype was detected a few times. The chain carries TRBV20-1 and TRBJ2-6, with D tentatively TRBD2 (5 bases). V lost 0 bases, J lost 0 bases, and 6 bases lay in between. The CDR3 spans 15 residues. In germline, CDR1 is DFQATT, CDR2 SNEGSKA (reference sequence). CDR3: CSAREGSSGANVLTF. The CDR3 bases are TGCAGTGCTAGAGAGGGGAGCTCTGGGGCCAACGTCCTGACTTTC.

This clonotype was picked up many times. V usage is TRBV6-1 and J usage is TRBJ1-1; maybe TRBD1 (5 bases). The CDR3 consists of 13 residues. V was trimmed by 9 bases and J by 1 base, leaving 12 bases between them. CDR1 and CDR2 (germline): MNHNS, SASEGT. The CDR3 here is CASRFRENTEAFF. CDR3 in DNA: TGTGCCAGTCGATTCAGGGAGAACACTGAAGCTTTCTTT.

This clonotype was detected a few times. A read error may account for a junction end that differs from germline. DNA for the CDR3: TGTGCCAGCAGCAGAAGGAGGGAAGATACGCGGTATTTT. Its protein product is CASSRRREDTRYF. The chain combines TRBV7-3 with TRBJ2-3, with TRBD2 as a possible D gene (6 bases). This CDR3 spans 13 amino acids. Germline V gives CDR1 SGHTA, CDR2 FQGTGA.

V usage is TRBV20-1 and J usage is TRBJ1-2, with 7 bases lining up with TRBD1. Unmatched junction bases numbered 3, after V lost 1 base and J lost 4 bases. The germline V gene encodes CDR1 DFQATT and CDR2 SNEGSKA (reference sequence). The CDR3 runs 13 residues. CDR3 DNA: TGCAGTGCTAGAGCGACAGGGCGCTATGGCTACACCTTC. Amino acids: CSARATGRYGYTF.

Comments on this clonotype: This may be a read error: a much more frequent sequence differs by one nucleotide. The V call is TRBV7-2, the J call TRBJ1-2; the D is unclear. The CDR3 loop spans 14 amino acids. Looked up from germline, CDR1 is SGHTA and CDR2 is FQGNSA. DNA of the CDR3: TGTGCCAGCAGCTTAGGTCCAGCAAACTATGGCTACATCTTC. Its translation: CASSLGPANYGYIF.

CDR3 amino acids: CASSLAEGVSLKDGYTF. CDR3 coding DNA: TGTGCCAGCAGCTTAGCGGAGGGGGTCTCTTTGAAGGATGGCTACACCTTC. The rearrangement links TRBV7-2 to TRBJ1-2; tentatively, D is TRBD1 (6 bases). CDR1 SGHTA and CDR2 FQGNSA come from the germline V gene. The CDR3 sequence is 17 residues long. V lost 0 bases, J lost 6 bases, and 20 bases lay in between.

Turning to this clonotype: A much more abundant neighbour one base away suggests this may be a read error. This chain connects TRBV5-6 to TRBJ1-1, with unresolved D. The CDR3 runs to 15 residues. CDR1 and CDR2 (germline): SGHDT, YYEEEE. This CDR3 is CANSPALHVNTEAFF. CDR3 DNA: TGTGCCAACAGCCCCGCCCTCCATGTGAACACTGAAGCTTTCTTT.

The gene calls are TRBV5-1 and TRBJ1-6; possible D gene TRBD1, 6 bases. This CDR3 contains 15 residues. Germline CDR1 reads SGHRS; CDR2 reads YFSETQ. Trimming shortened V by 4 bases and J by 9 bases, and 17 bases separated the two germline ends. The CDR3 DNA is TGCGCCAGCAGCCTTGACGCGGAAGGGGGTTCACCCCTCCACTTT. Protein product: CASSLDAEGGSPLHF.